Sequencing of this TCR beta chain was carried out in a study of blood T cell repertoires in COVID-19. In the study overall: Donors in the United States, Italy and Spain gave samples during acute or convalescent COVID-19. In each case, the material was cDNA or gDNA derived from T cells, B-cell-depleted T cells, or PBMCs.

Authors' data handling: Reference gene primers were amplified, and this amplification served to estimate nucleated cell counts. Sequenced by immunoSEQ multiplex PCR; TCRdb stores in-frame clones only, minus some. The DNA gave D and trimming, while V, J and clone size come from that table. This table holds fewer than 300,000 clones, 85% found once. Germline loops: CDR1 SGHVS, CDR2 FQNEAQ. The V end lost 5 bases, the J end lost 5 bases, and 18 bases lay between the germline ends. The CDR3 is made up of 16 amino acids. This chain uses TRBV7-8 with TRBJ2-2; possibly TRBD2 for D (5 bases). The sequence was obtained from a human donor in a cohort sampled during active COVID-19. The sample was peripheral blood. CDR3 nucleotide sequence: TGTGCCAGCAGCCCATCACTTAGGACTTATACCGGGGAGCTGTTTTTT. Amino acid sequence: CASSPSLRTYTGELFF.